This T cell receptor beta chain originates from a study of shared clonotypes between healthy human individuals. Assay: immunoSEQ multiplex PCR; the TCRdb copy retains only in-frame clones and omits some. The sample consists of some 1.5 million clones, 95% to 99% of them appearing once. Study findings and constraints: Naive subsets, compared against memory subsets, generally had larger estimated richness values.

The CDR3 has 14 amino acids. Per the germline V gene, CDR1 is SGHRS and CDR2 is YFSETQ. Between the trimmed V and J ends, which lost 0 bases and 4 bases, there was a span of 8 bases. This clone was picked up one time. Its target is not known. Source material: naive CD4+ T cells sorted from blood. As to subset: CD45RA+ positively selected. The receptor was derived from a man aged 25-40 years in good health. The J gene is TRBJ2-1, the V gene TRBV5-1, with D unresolved. CDR3 DNA sequence: TGCGCCAGCAGCTTGGTTCTGCGGTACAATGAGCAGTTCTTC. This encodes CASSLVLRYNEQFF.